The TCR beta chain described here comes from a study of blood T cell repertoires in COVID-19. The overall study: Some COVID-19 samples were acute and others convalescent; all came from the United States, Italy and Spain. The cDNA or gDNA used as material had been derived from T cells, B-cell-depleted T cells, or PBMCs.

Per the authors' pipeline: The authors estimated nucleated cell counts from reference gene primer amplification. Profiled with immunoSEQ multiplex PCR; TCRdb holds only in-frame clones, not every one. For V, J and clone size, that table is used; D and trimming come from the DNA. The sample holds some 50,000 clones, 86% seen once. Germline-derived CDR1 and CDR2 are SGHTA and FQGNSA. The CDR3 loop spans 17 amino acids. Trimming pared 6 bases from V and 4 bases from J, leaving 19 bases between. The sample comprised peripheral blood. The sequence was collected from a human donor in a cohort sampled during active COVID-19. This sequence joins TRBV7-2 and TRBJ1-6; no clear D gene. The CDR3 reads CASRRPLANRYNSPLHF. In DNA form, the CDR3 reads TGTGCCAGCAGGCGACCGCTCGCAAACAGATATAATTCACCCCTCCACTTT.